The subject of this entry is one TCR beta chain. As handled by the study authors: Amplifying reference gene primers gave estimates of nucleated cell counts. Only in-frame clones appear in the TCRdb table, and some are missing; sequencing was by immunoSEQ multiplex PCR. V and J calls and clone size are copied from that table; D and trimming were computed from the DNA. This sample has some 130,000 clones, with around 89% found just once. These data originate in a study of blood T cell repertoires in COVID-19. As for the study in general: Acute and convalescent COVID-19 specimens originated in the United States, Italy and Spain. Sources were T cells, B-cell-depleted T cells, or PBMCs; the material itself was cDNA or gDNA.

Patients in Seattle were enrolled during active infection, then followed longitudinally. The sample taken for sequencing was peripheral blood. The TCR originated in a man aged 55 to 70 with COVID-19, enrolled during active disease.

The CDR3 sequence: CSVEVSGGGTFNEQFF. The CDR3 DNA follows: TGCAGCGTTGAAGTATCGGGCGGGGGGACCTTCAATGAGCAGTTCTTC. This chain connects TRBV29-1 to TRBJ2-1, with 8 bases fitting TRBD2. After removal of 1 base from V and 6 bases from J, the junction contained 11 bases not matched to a gene. This CDR3 is 16 amino acids long. Per the germline V gene, CDR1 is SQVTM and CDR2 is ANQGSEA.